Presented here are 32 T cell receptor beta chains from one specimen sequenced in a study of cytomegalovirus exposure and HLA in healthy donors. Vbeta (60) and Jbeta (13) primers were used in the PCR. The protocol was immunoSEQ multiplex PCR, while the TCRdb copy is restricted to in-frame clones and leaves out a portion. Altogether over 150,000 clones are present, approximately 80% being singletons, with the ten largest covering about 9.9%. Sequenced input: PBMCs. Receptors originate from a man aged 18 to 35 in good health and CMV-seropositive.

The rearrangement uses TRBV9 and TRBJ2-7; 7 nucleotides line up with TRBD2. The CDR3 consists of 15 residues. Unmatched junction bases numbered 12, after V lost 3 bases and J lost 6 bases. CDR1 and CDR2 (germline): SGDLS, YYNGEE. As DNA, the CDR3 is TGTGCCAGCAGCGAGTCAGGGACTATGGAGGGCGAGCAGTACTTC. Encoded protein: CASSESGTMEGEQYF.

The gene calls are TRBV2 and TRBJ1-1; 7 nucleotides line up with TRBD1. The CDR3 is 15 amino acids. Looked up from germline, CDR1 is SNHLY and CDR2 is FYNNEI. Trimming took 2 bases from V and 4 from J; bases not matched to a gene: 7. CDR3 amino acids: CASSERSAGGTEAFF. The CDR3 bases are TGTGCCAGCAGTGAAAGGTCGGCAGGGGGCACTGAAGCTTTCTTT.

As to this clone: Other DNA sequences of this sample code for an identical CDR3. CDR3 nucleotide sequence: TGTGCCAGCAGCGAATCCCCGGGACAGGGCTCCGGGGGCTACACCTTC. Translating gives CASSESPGQGSGGYTF. The chain joins TRBV7-6 to TRBJ1-2, with 9 bases that match TRBD1. From germline, CDR1 is SGHVS and CDR2 FNYEAQ. The CDR3 sequence is 16 residues long. Trimming at V came to 5 bases and at J to 8 bases, leaving 15 bases not matched to a gene.

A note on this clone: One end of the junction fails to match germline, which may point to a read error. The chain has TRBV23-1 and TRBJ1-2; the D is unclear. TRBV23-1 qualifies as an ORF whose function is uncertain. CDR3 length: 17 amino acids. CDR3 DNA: TGCGCCAGCAGTCAATCGCCGGGAGAAGTATTAGACTATGTCTACACCTTC. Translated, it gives CASSQSPGEVLDYVYTF.

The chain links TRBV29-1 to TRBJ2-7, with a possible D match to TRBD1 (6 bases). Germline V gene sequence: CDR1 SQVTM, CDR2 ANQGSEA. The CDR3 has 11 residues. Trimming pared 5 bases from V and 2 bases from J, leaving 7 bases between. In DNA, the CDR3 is TGCAGCGTTCGGACAGCCTACGAGCAGTACTTC. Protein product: CSVRTAYEQYF.

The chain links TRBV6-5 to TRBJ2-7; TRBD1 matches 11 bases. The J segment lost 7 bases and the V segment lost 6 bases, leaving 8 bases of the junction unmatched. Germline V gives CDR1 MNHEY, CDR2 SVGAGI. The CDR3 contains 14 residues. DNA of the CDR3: TGTGCCAGCAGGCATGGACAGGGGGCACGGGAGCAGTACTTC. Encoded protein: CASRHGQGAREQYF.

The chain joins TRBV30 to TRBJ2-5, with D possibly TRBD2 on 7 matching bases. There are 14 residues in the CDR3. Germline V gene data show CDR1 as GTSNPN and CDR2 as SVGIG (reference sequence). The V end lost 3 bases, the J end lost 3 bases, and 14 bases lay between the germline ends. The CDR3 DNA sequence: TGTGCCTGGAGAGGGGGGGGTTGGAAAGAGACCCAGTACTTC. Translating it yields CAWRGGGWKETQYF.

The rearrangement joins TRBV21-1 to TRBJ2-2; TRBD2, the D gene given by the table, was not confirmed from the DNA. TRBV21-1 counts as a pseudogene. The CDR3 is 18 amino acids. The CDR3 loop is CASSKAQTSGGNTGELFF. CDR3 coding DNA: TGTGCCAGCAGCAAAGCCCAGACTAGCGGAGGGAACACCGGGGAGCTGTTTTTT.

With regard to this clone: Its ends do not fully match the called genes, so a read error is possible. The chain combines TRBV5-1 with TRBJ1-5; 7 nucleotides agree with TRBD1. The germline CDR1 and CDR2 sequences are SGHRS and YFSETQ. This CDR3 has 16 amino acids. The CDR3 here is CASSLEPGQQNQPRHF. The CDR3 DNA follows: TGCGCCAGCAGCTTGGAACCGGGACAGCAAAATCAGCCCCGGCATTTT. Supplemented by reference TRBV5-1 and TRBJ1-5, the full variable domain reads KAGVTQTPRYLIKTRGQQVTLSCSPISGHRSVSWYQQTPGQGLQFLFEYFSETQRNKGNFPGRFSGRQFSNSRSEMNVSTLELGDSALYLCASSLEPGQQNQPRHFGDGTRLSIL.

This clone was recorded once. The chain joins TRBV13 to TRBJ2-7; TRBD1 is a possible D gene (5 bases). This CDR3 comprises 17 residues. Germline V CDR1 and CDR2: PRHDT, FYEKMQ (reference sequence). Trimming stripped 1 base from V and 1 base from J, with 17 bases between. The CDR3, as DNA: TGTGCCAGCAGCTTAGAATTCATGACAGCTCATTCCTACGAGCAGTACTTC. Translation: CASSLEFMTAHSYEQYF. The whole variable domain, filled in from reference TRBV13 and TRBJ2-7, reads AAGVIQSPRHLIKEKRETATLKCYPIPRHDTVYWYQQGPGQDPQFLISFYEKMQSDKGSIPDRFSAQQFSDYHSELNMSSLELGDSALYFCASSLEFMTAHSYEQYFGPGTRLTVT.

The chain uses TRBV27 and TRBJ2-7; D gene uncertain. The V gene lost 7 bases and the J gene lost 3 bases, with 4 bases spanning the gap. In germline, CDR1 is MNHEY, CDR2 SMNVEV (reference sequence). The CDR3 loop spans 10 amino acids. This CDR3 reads CASTFYEQYF. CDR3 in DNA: TGTGCCAGCACATTCTACGAGCAGTACTTC.

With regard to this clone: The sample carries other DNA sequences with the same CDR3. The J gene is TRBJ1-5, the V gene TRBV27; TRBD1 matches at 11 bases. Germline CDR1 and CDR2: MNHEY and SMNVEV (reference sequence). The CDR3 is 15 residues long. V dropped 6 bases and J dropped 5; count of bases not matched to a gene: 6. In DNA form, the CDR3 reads TGTGCCAGCAGCAGGACAGGGGGCGCGCATCAGCCCCAGCATTTT. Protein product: CASSRTGGAHQPQHF.

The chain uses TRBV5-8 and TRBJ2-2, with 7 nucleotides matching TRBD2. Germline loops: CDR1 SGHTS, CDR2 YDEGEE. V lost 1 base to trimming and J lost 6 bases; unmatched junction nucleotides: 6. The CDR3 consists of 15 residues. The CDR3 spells CASSLYAGAPGELFF. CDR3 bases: TGTGCCAGCAGCTTGTATGCGGGAGCCCCCGGGGAGCTGTTTTTT.

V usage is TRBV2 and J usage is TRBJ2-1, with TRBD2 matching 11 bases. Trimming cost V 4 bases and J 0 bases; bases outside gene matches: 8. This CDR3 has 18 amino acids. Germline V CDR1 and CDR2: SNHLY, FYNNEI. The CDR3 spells CASSALASGRSSYNEQFF. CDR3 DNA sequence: TGTGCCAGCAGTGCCTTGGCTAGCGGGAGGAGCTCCTACAATGAGCAGTTCTTC.

The CDR3: CASSLSSAVSYEQYF. As DNA, the CDR3 is TGTGCCAGCAGCTTGAGTAGCGCGGTTTCCTACGAGCAGTACTTC. The V call is TRBV5-4, the J call TRBJ2-7; tentatively, D is TRBD2 (5 bases). CDR3 size: 15 residues. Germline CDR1 is SGHNT and CDR2 is YYREEE (reference sequence). V gave up 1 base and J gave up 1 base, with 12 bases separating them.

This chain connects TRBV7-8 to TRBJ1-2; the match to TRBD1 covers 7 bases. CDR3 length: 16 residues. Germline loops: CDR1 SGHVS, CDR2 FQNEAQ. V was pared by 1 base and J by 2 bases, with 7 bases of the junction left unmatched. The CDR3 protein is CASSLGETGPNYGYTF. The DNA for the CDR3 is TGTGCCAGCAGCTTAGGGGAGACAGGGCCAAACTATGGCTACACCTTC.

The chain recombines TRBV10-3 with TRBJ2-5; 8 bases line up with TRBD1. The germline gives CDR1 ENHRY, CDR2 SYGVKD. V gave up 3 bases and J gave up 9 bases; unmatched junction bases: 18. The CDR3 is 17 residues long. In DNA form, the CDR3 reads TGTGCCATCAGTGACCCAGGGGGCCAAGGGGCAACTGGGGCCCAGTACTTC. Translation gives CAISDPGGQGATGAQYF.

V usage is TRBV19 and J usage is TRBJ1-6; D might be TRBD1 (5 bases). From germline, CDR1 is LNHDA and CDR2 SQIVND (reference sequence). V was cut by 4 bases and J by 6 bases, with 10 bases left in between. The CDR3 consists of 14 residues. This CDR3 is CASSNRMGNSPLHF. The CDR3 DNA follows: TGTGCCAGTAGTAACAGGATGGGTAATTCACCCCTCCACTTT.

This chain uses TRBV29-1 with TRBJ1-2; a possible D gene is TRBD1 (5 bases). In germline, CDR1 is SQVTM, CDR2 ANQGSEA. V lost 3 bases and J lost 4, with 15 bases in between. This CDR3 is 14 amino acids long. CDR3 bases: TGCAGCGTTGATACAGGACACGGAGCCTATGGCTACACCTTC. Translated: CSVDTGHGAYGYTF.

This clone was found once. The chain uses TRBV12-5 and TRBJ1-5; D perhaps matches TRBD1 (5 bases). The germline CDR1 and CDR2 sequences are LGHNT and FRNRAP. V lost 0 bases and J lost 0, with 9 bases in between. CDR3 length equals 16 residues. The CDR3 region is CASGLVSRDSNQPQHF. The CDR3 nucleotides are TGTGCTAGTGGTTTGGTCAGCAGGGATAGCAATCAGCCCCAGCATTTT.

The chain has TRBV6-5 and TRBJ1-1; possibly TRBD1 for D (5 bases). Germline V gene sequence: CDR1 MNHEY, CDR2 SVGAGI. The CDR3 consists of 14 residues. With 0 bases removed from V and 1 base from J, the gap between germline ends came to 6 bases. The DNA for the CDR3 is TGTGCCAGCAGTTACTCTGACAGGAACACTGAAGCTTTCTTT. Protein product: CASSYSDRNTEAFF.

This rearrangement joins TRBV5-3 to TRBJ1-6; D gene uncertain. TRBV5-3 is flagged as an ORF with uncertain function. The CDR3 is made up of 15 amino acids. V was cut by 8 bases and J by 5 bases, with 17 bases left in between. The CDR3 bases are TGTGCCAGGGCCAGGTTGGTTGGTAATAATTCACCCCTCCACTTT. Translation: CARARLVGNNSPLHF.

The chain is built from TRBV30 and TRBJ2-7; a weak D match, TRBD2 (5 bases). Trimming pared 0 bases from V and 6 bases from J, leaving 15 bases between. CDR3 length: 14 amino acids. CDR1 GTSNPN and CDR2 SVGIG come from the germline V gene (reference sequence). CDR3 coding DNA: TGTGCCTGGAGTGTACGAGGCGGGCGTGGCGAGCAGTACTTC. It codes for CAWSVRGGRGEQYF.

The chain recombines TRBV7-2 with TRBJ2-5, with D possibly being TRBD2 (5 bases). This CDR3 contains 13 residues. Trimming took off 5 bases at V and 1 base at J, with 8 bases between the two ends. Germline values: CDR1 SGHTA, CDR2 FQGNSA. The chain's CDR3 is CASSRGIQETQYF. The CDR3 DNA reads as TGTGCCAGCAGCCGAGGGATCCAAGAGACCCAGTACTTC.

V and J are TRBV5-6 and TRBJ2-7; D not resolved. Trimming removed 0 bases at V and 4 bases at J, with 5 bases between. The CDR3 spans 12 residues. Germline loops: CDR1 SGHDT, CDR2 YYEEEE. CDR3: CASSLGRYEQYF. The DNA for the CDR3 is TGTGCCAGCAGCTTGGGGCGGTACGAGCAGTACTTC.

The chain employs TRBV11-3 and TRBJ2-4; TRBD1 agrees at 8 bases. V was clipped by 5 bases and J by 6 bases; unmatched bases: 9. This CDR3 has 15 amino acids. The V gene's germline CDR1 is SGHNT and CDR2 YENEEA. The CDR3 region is CASSQGQGRRNIQYF. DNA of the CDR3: TGTGCCAGCAGCCAAGGACAGGGACGAAGAAACATTCAGTACTTC.

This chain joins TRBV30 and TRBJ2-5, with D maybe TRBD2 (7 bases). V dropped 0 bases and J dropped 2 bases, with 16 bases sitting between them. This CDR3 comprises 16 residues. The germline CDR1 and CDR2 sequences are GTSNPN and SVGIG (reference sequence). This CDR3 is CAWSVGGGGLQETQYF. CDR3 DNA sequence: TGTGCCTGGAGTGTAGGAGGCGGGGGCCTACAAGAGACCCAGTACTTC.

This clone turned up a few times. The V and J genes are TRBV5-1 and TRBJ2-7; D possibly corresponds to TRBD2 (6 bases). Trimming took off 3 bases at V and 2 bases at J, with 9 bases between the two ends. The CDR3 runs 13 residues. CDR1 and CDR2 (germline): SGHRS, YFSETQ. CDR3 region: CASSWDFPYEQYF. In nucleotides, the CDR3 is TGCGCCAGCAGCTGGGACTTCCCCTACGAGCAGTACTTC.

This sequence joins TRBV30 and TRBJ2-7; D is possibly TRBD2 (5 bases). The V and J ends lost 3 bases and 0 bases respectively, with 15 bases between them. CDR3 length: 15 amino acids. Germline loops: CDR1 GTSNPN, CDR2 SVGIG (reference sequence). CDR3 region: CAWSPTGSFSYEQYF. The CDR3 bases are TGTGCCTGGAGCCCAACGGGGAGTTTCTCCTACGAGCAGTACTTC.

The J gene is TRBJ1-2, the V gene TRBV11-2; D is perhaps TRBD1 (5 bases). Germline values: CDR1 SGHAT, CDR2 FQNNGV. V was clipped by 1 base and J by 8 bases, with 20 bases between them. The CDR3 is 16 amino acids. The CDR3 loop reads CASSLGGIGGIIGYTF. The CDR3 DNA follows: TGTGCCAGCAGCTTAGGGGGGATCGGAGGGATAATCGGCTACACCTTC.

The CDR3 is CASSPGLSYNEQFF. The CDR3 DNA sequence: TGTGCCAGCAGCCCGGGACTATCCTACAATGAGCAGTTCTTC. The chain employs TRBV11-2 and TRBJ2-1, with 7 bases that match TRBD2. The CDR3 runs to 14 residues. V was clipped by 5 bases and J by 1 base; unmatched bases: 2. Germline CDR1 is SGHAT and CDR2 is FQNNGV.

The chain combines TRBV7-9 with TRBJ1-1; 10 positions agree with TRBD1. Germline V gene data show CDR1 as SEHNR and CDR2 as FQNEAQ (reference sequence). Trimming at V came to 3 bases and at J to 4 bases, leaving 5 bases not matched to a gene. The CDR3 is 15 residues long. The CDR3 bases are TGTGCCAGCAGCTTCGGGACAGGGGCGGCCACTGAAGCTTTCTTT. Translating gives CASSFGTGAATEAFF.